The table lists the clone carrying this T cell receptor (beta chain) with many counts. Its cognate antigen is unknown. CDR3 length equals 11 residues. Trimming removed 7 bases from V and 9 bases from J, with 10 bases in between. Semi-nested PCR with Nested Universal Primer A followed constant-region reverse priming of full-length variable regions. TCRdb analysed the 5' RACE reads with MiXCR anew, one entry per CDR3 protein. The top ten hold approximately 2.1% of the sample, which has about 54,000 distinct CDR3 sequences, roughly 17% seen once. Notes on the study in general: The larger cohort examined one V-J beta rearrangement, not whole repertoires.

CD25-based Treg depletion was applied to purified naive CD4+ T cells. Sequenced input: naive CD4+ T cells sorted from blood. Subset: naive CD4+ T cells, CD4+CD45RA+CD25-. The chain recombines TRBV12-3 or TRBV12-4 with TRBJ2-1, with TRBD2 as a possible D gene (5 bases). This receptor was identified in a female donor with breast cancer. CDR3 sequence: CASTSFVEQFF. The CDR3 nucleotides are TGTGCCAGCACTAGCTTTGTTGAGCAGTTCTTC.